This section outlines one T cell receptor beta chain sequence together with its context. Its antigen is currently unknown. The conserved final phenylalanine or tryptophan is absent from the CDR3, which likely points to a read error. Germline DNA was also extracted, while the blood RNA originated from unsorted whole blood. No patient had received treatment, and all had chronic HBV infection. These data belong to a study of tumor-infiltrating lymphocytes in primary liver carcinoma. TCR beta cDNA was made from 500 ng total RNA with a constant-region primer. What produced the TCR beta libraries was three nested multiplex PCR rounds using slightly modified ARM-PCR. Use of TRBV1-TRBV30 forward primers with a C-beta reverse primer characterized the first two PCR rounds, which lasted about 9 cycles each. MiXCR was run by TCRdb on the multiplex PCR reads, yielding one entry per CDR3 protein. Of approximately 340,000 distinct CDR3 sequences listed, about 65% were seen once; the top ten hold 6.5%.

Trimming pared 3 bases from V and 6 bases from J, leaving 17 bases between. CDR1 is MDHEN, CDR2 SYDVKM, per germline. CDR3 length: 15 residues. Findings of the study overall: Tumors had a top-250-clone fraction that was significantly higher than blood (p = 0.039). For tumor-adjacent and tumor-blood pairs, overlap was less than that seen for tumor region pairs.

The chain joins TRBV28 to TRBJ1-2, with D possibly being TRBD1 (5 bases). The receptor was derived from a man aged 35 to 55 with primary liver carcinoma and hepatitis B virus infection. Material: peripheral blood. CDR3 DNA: TGTGCCAGCAGTTTCCGAGGTCCGGGGGTAGATGGCTACACCTTA. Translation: CASSFRGPGVDGYTL.